The rows below give T cell receptor beta chains drawn from one sample of a study of blood T cell repertoires in COVID-19. Assay used: immunoSEQ multiplex PCR; TCRdb lists only in-frame clones, some missing. The sample records 100,000 to 150,000 clones, about 83% being singletons. The sequencing input was peripheral blood. The receptors shown here come from a man aged 55-75 years with acute or convalescent COVID-19. The CDR3 runs from the conserved cysteine through the conserved F or W. D genes are given only for firm matches. Size is stated for part of the rows, as once, few or many counts, or as a class when the clone is expanded.

DNA: TGTGCCAGCAGTGAAGCCAGATCGCCTAATGAAAAACTGTTTTTT
CDR3: CASSEARSPNEKLFF
length: 15
D: NA
size: NA
V: TRBV2
J: TRBJ1-4

DNA: TGTGCCAGTAGTGTTGCTATCAATCAGCCCCAGCATTTT
CDR3: CASSVAINQPQHF
length: 13
D: NA
size: NA
V: TRBV19
J: TRBJ1-5

DNA: TGTGCCAGCAGTTCGGGGACAGCTATGAACACTGAAGCTTTCTTT
CDR3: CASSSGTAMNTEAFF
length: 15
D: TRBD1
size: few
V: TRBV6-5
J: TRBJ1-1

DNA: TGTGCCAGCAGTTTAACCCCGGGACAGGGGAACACCGGGGAGCTGTTTTTT
CDR3: CASSLTPGQGNTGELFF
length: 17
D: TRBD1
size: few
V: TRBV27
J: TRBJ2-2

DNA: TGTGCCAGTAAACAGGGGAACACTGAAGCTTTCTTT
CDR3: CASKQGNTEAFF
length: 12
D: NA
size: once
V: TRBV19
J: TRBJ1-1

DNA: TGTGCCAGCAGTTACTCGGGACAGGGGGCTGTTGAGCAGTTCTTC
CDR3: CASSYSGQGAVEQFF
length: 15
D: TRBD1
size: NA
V: TRBV6-5
J: TRBJ2-1

DNA: TGTGCCAGCGCCTTTAGCATACCTGCCTACGAGCAGTACTTC
CDR3: CASAFSIPAYEQYF
length: 14
D: NA
size: NA
V: TRBV6-5
J: TRBJ2-7

DNA: TGTGCCAGCAGTTACTCGTCAGCGTACTCCTACGAGCAGTACTTC
CDR3: CASSYSSAYSYEQYF
length: 15
D: NA
size: NA
V: TRBV6-5
J: TRBJ2-7

DNA: TGTGCCAGCAGCTTAGTGGGCTCTGGGGCCACTGAAGCTTTCTTT
CDR3: CASSLVGSGATEAFF
length: 15
D: NA
size: NA
V: TRBV7-2
J: TRBJ1-1

DNA: TGTGCCAGCAGCCCCCCCAGCTCCTACGAGCAGTACTTC
CDR3: CASSPPSSYEQYF
length: 13
D: NA
size: NA
V: TRBV7-7
J: TRBJ2-7

DNA: TGTGCCTGGAGTAGACAGGAGGGGGCTTATGGCTACACCTTC
CDR3: CAWSRQEGAYGYTF
length: 14
D: TRBD1
size: NA
V: TRBV30
J: TRBJ1-2

DNA: TGTGCCAGCAGCTTAGACCAGGGTGGGAAGACCCAGTACTTC
CDR3: CASSLDQGGKTQYF
length: 14
D: NA
size: once
V: TRBV7-8
J: TRBJ2-5

DNA: TGCGCCAGCAGTTTAGGACTAGCGCAAGAGACCCAGTACTTC
CDR3: CASSLGLAQETQYF
length: 14
D: TRBD2
size: NA
V: TRBV5-1
J: TRBJ2-5